Presented here are 29 T cell receptor beta chains from one specimen sequenced in a study of cytomegalovirus exposure and HLA in healthy donors. Clones were read by immunoSEQ multiplex PCR, and TCRdb kept only the in-frame ones, dropping some. The table shows about 130,000 clones, with about 80% occurring only once. Sequenced: PBMCs. Every receptor here comes from a man aged 25-45 years in good health and CMV-seropositive.

This clone has just a few counts. The chain uses TRBV7-2 and TRBJ2-7, with a tentative D call TRBD1 (6 bases). CDR3 length equals 14 residues. Trimming took 5 bases from V and 6 from J, leaving 17 bases between them. Per germline, CDR1 SGHTA and CDR2 FQGNSA. The CDR3 coding sequence is TGTGCCAGCAGCCGCAAGGACAGCGCCTTCGAGCAGTACTTC. It encodes CASSRKDSAFEQYF.

The chain combines TRBV5-1 with TRBJ2-1, with a tentative D call TRBD1 (5 bases). The V end lost 0 bases, the J end lost 7 bases, and 14 bases lay between the germline ends. The CDR3 loop spans 15 amino acids. In germline, CDR1 is SGHRS, CDR2 YFSETQ. The chain's CDR3 is CASSLGSGQGNEQFF. In nucleotides, the CDR3 is TGCGCCAGCAGCTTGGGGTCAGGGCAAGGGAATGAGCAGTTCTTC.

The chain has TRBV5-1 and TRBJ2-7; D perhaps matches TRBD1 (6 bases). CDR3 length equals 14 residues. V shed 4 bases and J shed 3 bases, with 14 bases lying between them. Germline lookup yields CDR1 SGHRS and CDR2 YFSETQ. Here the CDR3 DNA reads TGCGCCAGCAGCGCCTCGACAGGTAGCTACGAGCAGTACTTC. Protein sequence: CASSASTGSYEQYF.

The J gene is TRBJ2-1, the V gene TRBV6-1; TRBD1 might be the D (5 bases). Germline CDR1 reads MNHNS; CDR2 reads SASEGT. V shed 3 bases and J shed 8 bases, with 23 bases lying between them. The CDR3 covers 17 residues. As DNA, the CDR3 is TGTGCCAGCAGTGATCGACAGAAAGGTCAGCAGTGGGATGAGCAGTTCTTC. The encoded protein is CASSDRQKGQQWDEQFF.

The rearrangement uses TRBV5-1 and TRBJ1-4; TRBD1 matches at 11 bases. This CDR3 has 15 amino acids. Losses at the gene ends were 1 base for V and 8 bases for J; bases not matched to a gene: 4. CDR1 and CDR2 (germline): SGHRS, YFSETQ. CDR3 DNA sequence: TGCGCCAGCAGCTTGCCGGGACAGGGGGAGGAAAAACTGTTTTTT. Encoded protein: CASSLPGQGEEKLFF.

V usage is TRBV2 and J usage is TRBJ2-7, with 14 bases lining up with TRBD2. The J segment lost 2 bases and the V segment lost 6 bases, leaving 15 bases of the junction unmatched. The CDR3 sequence is 19 residues long. CDR1 and CDR2 (germline): SNHLY, FYNNEI. CDR3 amino acids: CASSASGLAGATSPYEQYF. CDR3 in DNA: TGTGCCAGCAGCGCATCGGGACTAGCGGGGGCCACTTCCCCCTACGAGCAGTACTTC.

The gene calls are TRBV2 and TRBJ2-4; TRBD2 is a possible D gene (5 bases). V lost 8 bases and J 6 bases, leaving 11 bases between the germline ends. This CDR3 is built from 12 residues. Per the germline V gene, CDR1 is SNHLY and CDR2 is FYNNEI. The CDR3 protein is CASGGSVNIQYF. CDR3 DNA sequence: TGTGCCAGCGGTGGTAGCGTAAACATTCAGTACTTC.

This clone was seen once. The rearrangement links TRBV5-1 to TRBJ2-7, with 7 bases lining up with TRBD1. The CDR3 runs 18 residues. In germline, CDR1 is SGHRS, CDR2 YFSETQ. The V segment lost 4 bases and the J segment 5 bases; nucleotides outside the gene matches: 21. The CDR3: CASSLPGTGALLWDEQYF. The CDR3 DNA reads TGCGCCAGCAGCCTGCCAGGAACAGGGGCCCTCCTTTGGGACGAGCAGTACTTC.

The CDR3 nucleotides read TGTGCCAGCAGCAGAGGGCAGGACTATGGCTACACCTTC. Translation: CASSRGQDYGYTF. The chain uses TRBV2 and TRBJ1-2; D is unclear. The V end lost 6 bases, the J end lost 3 bases, and 11 bases lay between the germline ends. The CDR3 has 13 amino acids. Germline CDR1 is SNHLY and CDR2 is FYNNEI.

The chain has TRBV19 and TRBJ2-3, with 7 bases aligning to TRBD1. V lost 5 bases to trimming and J lost 1 base; unmatched junction nucleotides: 0. From germline, CDR1 is LNHDA and CDR2 SQIVND (reference sequence). The CDR3 loop spans 13 amino acids. The CDR3 sequence is CASSDRGTDTQYF. CDR3 nucleotide sequence: TGTGCCAGTAGTGACAGGGGCACAGATACGCAGTATTTT.

The chain couples TRBV4-1 to TRBJ2-1, with TRBD2 matching 7 bases. Germline V gene data show CDR1 as MGHRA and CDR2 as YSYEKL. This CDR3 comprises 18 residues. V was clipped by 0 bases and J by 0 bases; unmatched bases: 8. The CDR3: CASSQDTGLGFSYNEQFF. The CDR3 nucleotides are TGCGCCAGCAGCCAAGATACCGGACTAGGATTCTCCTACAATGAGCAGTTCTTC.

The V gene is TRBV7-9, the J gene TRBJ1-2; weak D call: TRBD1 (5 bases). The CDR3 sequence is 16 residues long. Germline V lookup: CDR1 SEHNR, CDR2 FQNEAQ (reference sequence). Trimming shortened V by 8 bases and J by 4 bases, and 23 bases separated the two germline ends. CDR3 sequence (DNA): TGTGCCAGCGCCGTTGGCGGAGCAGGGTGGATCTATGGCTACACCTTC. Its protein product is CASAVGGAGWIYGYTF.

The rearrangement uses TRBV30 and TRBJ2-7; tentative D call: TRBD2 (6 bases). V gave up 4 bases and J gave up 2 bases, with 15 bases separating them. Germline values: CDR1 GTSNPN, CDR2 SVGIG (reference sequence). The CDR3 totals 14 residues. Here the CDR3 reads CAWTSGGKPYEQYF. The CDR3 nucleotides are TGTGCCTGGACCTCAGGCGGGAAACCCTACGAGCAGTACTTC.

A single count supports this clone. The chain links TRBV25-1 to TRBJ2-7; 8 bases align to TRBD1. The J segment lost 0 bases and the V segment lost 3 bases, leaving 7 bases of the junction unmatched. This CDR3 is 16 amino acids long. Per the germline V gene, CDR1 is MGHDK and CDR2 is SYGVNS. Here the CDR3 DNA reads TGTGCCAGCAGTGACTCAGCCGGGACAGGCTCCTACGAGCAGTACTTC. Encoded protein: CASSDSAGTGSYEQYF.

The sample holds many counts of this clone. The V and J genes are TRBV6-1 and TRBJ1-3; D is uncertain. This CDR3 contains 16 residues. The V gene's germline CDR1 is MNHNS and CDR2 SASEGT. V gave up 1 base and J gave up 0 bases, with 10 bases separating them. In DNA, the CDR3 is TGTGCCAGCAGTGAAGTTACGACGGGCTCTGGAAACACCATATATTTT. Encoded protein: CASSEVTTGSGNTIYF.

V gene TRBV5-6 combines with J gene TRBJ2-7; 9 positions match TRBD1. This CDR3 has 16 residues. Trimming took 4 bases from V and 1 from J; bases not matched to a gene: 9. Germline V lookup: CDR1 SGHDT, CDR2 YYEEEE. As DNA, the CDR3 is TGTGCCAGCAGCCGAAGGGACAGGGCCCCTTCCTACGAGCAGTACTTC. Amino acid sequence: CASSRRDRAPSYEQYF.

This chain uses TRBV14 with TRBJ2-1; possibly TRBD1 for D (6 bases). Germline V lookup: CDR1 SGHDN, CDR2 FVKESK. CDR3 size: 13 residues. V lost 4 bases to trimming and J lost 7 bases, with 11 bases between them. CDR3: CASSPGQGNEQFF. The DNA of the CDR3 is TGTGCCAGCAGCCCCGGCCAGGGGAATGAGCAGTTCTTC.

The gene calls are TRBV5-1 and TRBJ1-3, with 7 bases aligning to TRBD1. The length of the CDR3 is 16 residues. The germline gives CDR1 SGHRS, CDR2 YFSETQ. Trimming cost V 1 base and J 1 base; bases outside gene matches: 5. The CDR3 DNA follows: TGCGCCAGCAGCTTGACAGGGGTTAATTCTGGAAACACCATATATTTT. Amino acids: CASSLTGVNSGNTIYF.

The chain employs TRBV18 and TRBJ2-3; TRBD2 agrees at 8 bases. Germline V lookup: CDR1 KGHSH, CDR2 LQKENI. The ends lost 4 bases at V and 1 base at J; junction bases unmatched: 7. This CDR3 comprises 16 residues. Here the CDR3 reads CASSLSSGGGTDTQYF. In DNA, the CDR3 is TGTGCCAGCTCACTCTCTTCGGGGGGGGGCACAGATACGCAGTATTTT.

V is TRBV11-2 and J is TRBJ2-5, with 7 bases that match TRBD1. V gave up 1 base and J gave up 0 bases; unmatched junction bases: 2. Per germline, CDR1 SGHAT and CDR2 FQNNGV. The CDR3 runs to 15 residues. The CDR3 loop is CASSLAGTDQETQYF. As DNA, the CDR3 is TGTGCCAGCAGCTTAGCGGGGACAGACCAAGAGACCCAGTACTTC.

For the CDR3, the DNA is TGTGCCAGCAGCCGAATGGTAGCGGGAGGGTCCACCGGGGAGCTGTTTTTT. Its translation is CASSRMVAGGSTGELFF. V is TRBV7-9 and J is TRBJ2-2; 11 bases line up with TRBD2. The V gene end was trimmed by 5 bases and the J gene end by 4 bases; junction bases not matched to a gene: 9. CDR3 length equals 17 residues. Germline V gene lookup returns CDR1 SEHNR and CDR2 FQNEAQ (reference sequence).

CDR3 protein: CASTQAGGRGEQFF. DNA of the CDR3: TGTGCCAGCACCCAAGCGGGGGGGAGGGGTGAGCAGTTCTTC. The chain is built from TRBV6-5 and TRBJ2-1; TRBD2 aligns across 10 bases. The CDR3 spans 14 residues. Germline V gives CDR1 MNHEY, CDR2 SVGAGI. The trim removed 7 bases at V and 9 bases at J, leaving 9 bases unmatched.

The chain uses TRBV6-5 and TRBJ1-1; D gene uncertain. The ends were cut back, 3 bases at V and 8 bases at J, with 13 bases in the middle. This CDR3 region has 13 residues. Germline assignment: CDR1 MNHEY and CDR2 SVGAGI. The CDR3: CASSYSWQREAFF. The CDR3 DNA is TGTGCCAGCAGTTATTCTTGGCAGCGAGAAGCTTTCTTT.

This chain joins TRBV14 and TRBJ2-6; TRBD1 matches 8 bases. The V and J ends lost 5 bases and 2 bases, in that order; junction bases with no gene match: 5. The CDR3 is 16 residues long. Germline CDR1 and CDR2: SGHDN and FVKESK. The CDR3 sequence: CASSKDRAPGANVLTF. The CDR3 DNA sequence: TGTGCCAGCAGCAAGGACAGGGCCCCTGGGGCCAACGTCCTGACTTTC. The whole variable domain, filled in from reference TRBV14 and TRBJ2-6, reads EAGVTQFPSHSVIEKGQTVTLRCDPISGHDNLYWYRRVMGKEIKFLLHFVKESKQDESGMPNNRFLAERTGGTYSTLKVQPAELEDSGVYFCASSKDRAPGANVLTFGAGSRLTVL.

This sequence joins TRBV18 and TRBJ2-3, with TRBD2 matching over 13 bases. Germline CDR1 reads KGHSH; CDR2 reads LQKENI. The ends lost 6 bases at V and 1 base at J; junction bases unmatched: 10. CDR3 size: 18 residues. The CDR3 region has the DNA TGTGCCAGCTCGGGACTAGCGGGATCCCAGGGGGGCACAGATACGCAGTATTTT. Translating gives CASSGLAGSQGGTDTQYF.

This clone has at least ten counts. This chain connects TRBV11-2 to TRBJ2-7; D perhaps matches TRBD1 (6 bases). CDR3 length: 13 residues. The V end lost 4 bases, the J end lost 7 bases, and 14 bases lay between the germline ends. Germline V gene sequence: CDR1 SGHAT, CDR2 FQNNGV. The CDR3 is CASSSNRVGEQYF. For the CDR3, the DNA is TGTGCCAGCAGCTCGAACAGGGTGGGTGAGCAGTACTTC. The full variable domain, in which reference TRBV11-2 and TRBJ2-7 provide the parts outside the CDR3, is EAGVAQSPRYKIIEKRQSVAFWCNPISGHATLYWYQQILGQGPKLLIQFQNNGVVDDSQLPKDRFSAERLKGVDSTLKIQPAKLEDSAVYLCASSSNRVGEQYFGPGTRLTVT.

This clone was picked up one time. The CDR3 DNA sequence: TGTGCCAGCAGGTCACAGGTGATGAACACTGAAGCTTTCTTT. Protein sequence: CASRSQVMNTEAFF. The rearrangement links TRBV7-3 to TRBJ1-1; D may be TRBD1 (5 bases). The CDR3 length is 14 residues. Trimming stripped 6 bases from V and 0 bases from J, with 11 bases between. Germline V CDR1 and CDR2: SGHTA, FQGTGA.

The rearrangement links TRBV6-5 to TRBJ1-2; no clear D. This CDR3 contains 12 residues. Germline V lookup: CDR1 MNHEY, CDR2 SVGAGI. Trimming cost V 2 bases and J 6 bases, with 7 bases left between them. The CDR3 DNA follows: TGTGCCAGCAGTTACGAAGGAGATGGCTACACCTTC. Translating gives CASSYEGDGYTF.

This clone was seen once. This chain joins TRBV11-3 and TRBJ2-7, with no clear D. Trimming removed 5 bases from V and 0 bases from J, with 11 bases in between. This CDR3 region has 14 residues. The germline gives CDR1 SGHNT, CDR2 YENEEA. The CDR3, as DNA: TGTGCCAGCAGCCTGAGTGGAGACTCCTACGAGCAGTACTTC. Its protein product is CASSLSGDSYEQYF.